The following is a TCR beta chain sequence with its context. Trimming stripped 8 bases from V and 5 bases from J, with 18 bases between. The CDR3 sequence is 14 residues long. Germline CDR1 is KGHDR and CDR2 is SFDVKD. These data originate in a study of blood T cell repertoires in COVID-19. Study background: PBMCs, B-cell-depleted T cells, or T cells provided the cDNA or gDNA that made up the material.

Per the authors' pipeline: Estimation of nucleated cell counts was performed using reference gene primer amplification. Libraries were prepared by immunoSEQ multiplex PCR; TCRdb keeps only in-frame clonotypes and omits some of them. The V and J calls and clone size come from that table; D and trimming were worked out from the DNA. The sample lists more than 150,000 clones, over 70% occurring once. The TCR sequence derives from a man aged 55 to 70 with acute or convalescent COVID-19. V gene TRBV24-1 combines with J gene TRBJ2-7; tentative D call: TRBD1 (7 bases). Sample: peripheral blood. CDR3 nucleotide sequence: TGTGCCACCAAACAAGACAGGGAGGCGAACGAGCAGTACTTC. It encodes CATKQDREANEQYF.